The 3 T cell receptor beta chains listed next were all sequenced from one sample in a study of cytomegalovirus exposure and HLA in healthy donors. The study ran its PCR with 60 Vbeta and 13 Jbeta primers. Data came from immunoSEQ multiplex PCR; TCRdb stores just in-frame clones and leaves some out. Among 85,000 to 130,000 clones, around 79% were seen once, and the ten largest hold under 4%. Input material: PBMCs. The receptors were sampled from a man aged 55 to 69 in good health and CMV-seronegative.

The CDR3 sequence is CASSSWTGEDEKLFF. The CDR3 DNA reads as TGCGCCAGCAGCTCGTGGACAGGGGAGGATGAAAAACTGTTTTTT. V usage is TRBV5-1 and J usage is TRBJ1-4; 9 nucleotides match TRBD1. From germline, CDR1 is SGHRS and CDR2 YFSETQ. This CDR3 contains 15 residues. Trimming removed 3 bases from V and 6 bases from J; junction bases left unmatched: 6.

The CDR3 loop is CSVEDGGLKTEAFF. In DNA form, the CDR3 reads TGCAGCGTTGAAGACGGGGGGCTTAAGACTGAAGCTTTCTTT. The rearrangement uses TRBV29-1 and TRBJ1-1, with D tentatively TRBD1 (6 bases). CDR1 is SQVTM, CDR2 ANQGSEA, per germline. The CDR3 contains 14 residues. The germline V and J ends were trimmed by 0 bases and 5 bases, with 13 bases remaining between them.

The chain employs TRBV4-3 and TRBJ2-7; 7 nucleotides line up with TRBD1. J was trimmed by 4 bases and V by 0 bases; bases with no gene match: 15. This CDR3 is built from 18 residues. Per germline, CDR1 LGHNA and CDR2 YSLEER. CDR3 nucleotide sequence: TGCGCCAGCAGCCAAGAGCCCAGTAACAGGGGTTTTCAATACGAGCAGTACTTC. This sequence encodes CASSQEPSNRGFQYEQYF.